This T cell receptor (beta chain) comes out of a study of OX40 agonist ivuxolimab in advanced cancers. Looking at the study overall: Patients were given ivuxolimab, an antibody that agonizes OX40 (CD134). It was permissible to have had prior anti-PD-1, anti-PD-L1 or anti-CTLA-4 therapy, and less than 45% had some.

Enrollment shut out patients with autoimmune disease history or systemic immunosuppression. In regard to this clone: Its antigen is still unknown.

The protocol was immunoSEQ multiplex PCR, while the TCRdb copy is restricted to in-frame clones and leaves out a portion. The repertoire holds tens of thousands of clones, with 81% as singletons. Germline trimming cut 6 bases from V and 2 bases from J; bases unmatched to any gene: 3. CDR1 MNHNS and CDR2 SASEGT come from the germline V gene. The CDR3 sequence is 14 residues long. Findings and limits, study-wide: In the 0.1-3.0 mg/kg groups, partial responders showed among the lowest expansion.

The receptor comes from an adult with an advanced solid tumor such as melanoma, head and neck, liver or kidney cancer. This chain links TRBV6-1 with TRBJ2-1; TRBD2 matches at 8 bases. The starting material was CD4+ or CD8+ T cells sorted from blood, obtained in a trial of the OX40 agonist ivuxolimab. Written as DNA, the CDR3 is TGTGCCAGCAGGGATAGCGGGACCTACAATGAGCAGTTCTTC. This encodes CASRDSGTYNEQFF.